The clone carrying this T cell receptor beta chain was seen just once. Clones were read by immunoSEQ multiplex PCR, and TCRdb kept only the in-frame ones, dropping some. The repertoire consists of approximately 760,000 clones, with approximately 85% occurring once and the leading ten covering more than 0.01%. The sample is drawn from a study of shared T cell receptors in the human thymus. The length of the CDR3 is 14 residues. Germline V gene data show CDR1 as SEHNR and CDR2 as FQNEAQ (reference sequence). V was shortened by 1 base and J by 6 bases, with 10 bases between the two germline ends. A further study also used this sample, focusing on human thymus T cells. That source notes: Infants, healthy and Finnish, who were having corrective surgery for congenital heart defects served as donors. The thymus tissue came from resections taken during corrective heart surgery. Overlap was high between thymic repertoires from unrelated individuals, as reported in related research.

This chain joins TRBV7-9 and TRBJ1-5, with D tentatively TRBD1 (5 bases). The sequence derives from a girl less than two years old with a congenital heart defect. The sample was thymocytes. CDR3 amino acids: CASSLVGDSQPQHF. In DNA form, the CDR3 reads TGTGCCAGCAGCTTAGTAGGGGATAGTCAGCCCCAGCATTTT.